This record covers a single TCR beta chain. Its cognate antigen is unknown. The sample belongs to a study of cytomegalovirus exposure and HLA in healthy donors. Study-wide points: Some 17,000 TCR beta sequences were associated with HLA alleles at 0.05 false discovery rate in a later analysis. Data from an earlier analysis indicated that most TCR beta V segments were productive either about 90% or about 30% of the time. A later analysis found TCR association rates differed by HLA locus, highest for DRB1 and lowest for HLA-C.

Researchers ran the PCR with 60 Vbeta and 13 Jbeta primers. Under the authors' procedure: Roughly 10 million shared chains were among approximately 80 million unique TCR beta chains counted in a later analysis. Some clones are missing from TCRdb's copy, which holds only in-frame ones; the method was immunoSEQ multiplex PCR. V, J and clone size reflect that table, while D and trimming were determined from the DNA. Among around 110,000 clones listed, 80% to 85% were seen once. V was pared by 1 base and J by 1 base, with 4 bases of the junction left unmatched. Germline V gene lookup returns CDR1 SGHVS and CDR2 FQNEAQ. CDR3 length: 16 residues.

Material for sequencing was PBMCs. This chain uses TRBV7-8 with TRBJ1-5, with 7 bases matching TRBD1. The source of this sequence is a young woman in good health and CMV-seronegative. The DNA of the CDR3 is TGTGCCAGCAGCTTAGGGGCAGGGGGGAGCAATCAGCCCCAGCATTTT. As protein: CASSLGAGGSNQPQHF.